The rows below give T cell receptor beta chains drawn from one sample of a study of CD8 T cells in Susac syndrome. TCRdb itself ran the immunoSEQ multiplex PCR reads through MiXCR, one entry per CDR3 protein. The repertoire consists of more than 250,000 distinct CDR3 sequences, with about 91% occurring once and the leading ten covering approximately 0.065%. The sequencing input was CD4+ T cells from PBMCs. All receptors derive from a human donor with multiple sclerosis. Each CDR3 is given with its conserved first and last residue. A D gene is named only where the DNA matches it firmly. Only part of the rows carry a size: once, few, many, or a class if the clone is expanded.

v_call	clone_size	j_call	d_call	cdr3_nt	cdr3_aa
TRBV28	NA	TRBJ2-1	TRBD2	TGTGCCAGCAGAGGTAGCGGGAGGACCTACAATGAGCAGTTCTTC	CASRGSGRTYNEQFF
TRBV20-1	once	TRBJ1-1	NA	TGCAGTGCCCCCTTGGGCCTGAACACTGAAGCTTTCTTT	CSAPLGLNTEAFF
TRBV5-1	NA	TRBJ2-7	NA	TGCGCCAGCAGCTGGAATCGGGACGGCTACGAGCAGTACTTC	CASSWNRDGYEQYF
TRBV27	NA	TRBJ2-1	NA	TGTGCCAGCACCCGGTCCCTGGGGTCCTACAATGAGCAGTTCTTC	CASTRSLGSYNEQFF
TRBV12-3/TRBV12-4	once	TRBJ1-1	NA	TGTGCCAGCAGTTTAGATGGGGGGATAGGCACTGAAGCTTTCTTT	CASSLDGGIGTEAFF
TRBV7-2	once	TRBJ2-2	NA	TGTGCCGGGGGCAGCATCACGGGTGGGGAGCTGTTTTTT	CAGGSITGGELFF
TRBV11-2	NA	TRBJ2-1	TRBD2	TGTGCCAGCAGCTTAACCCTAATTACTAGCGGGGGGTCCTACAATGAGCAGTTCTTC	CASSLTLITSGGSYNEQFF
TRBV29-1	NA	TRBJ2-1	TRBD1	TGCAGCGGTGGACAGGGACCCTACAATGAGCAGTTCTTC	CSGGQGPYNEQFF
TRBV11-1	NA	TRBJ2-7	NA	TGTGCCAGCAGCTCCACCGGGACTTCTAACTACGAGCAGTACTTC	CASSSTGTSNYEQYF
TRBV5-1	NA	TRBJ2-2	NA	TGCGCCAGCAGCTTGGTCGTGGGCACCGGGGAGCTGTTTTTT	CASSLVVGTGELFF
TRBV19	few	TRBJ2-5	TRBD1	TGTGCCAGTAGTATTGGGACAGGGGGGTCCGAGACCCAGTACTTC	CASSIGTGGSETQYF
TRBV6-1	NA	TRBJ2-5	TRBD1	TGTGCCAGCAGAACAGGGGGCGGAGAGACCCAGTACTTC	CASRTGGGETQYF
TRBV5-1	NA	TRBJ2-7	NA	TGCGCCAGCAGCTTGGGGGGTAGCGGCATTGAGGAGCAGTACTTC	CASSLGGSGIEEQYF
TRBV19	NA	TRBJ1-3	NA	TGTGCCAGTAGTATAAATGCCGAGGGAGGAAACACCATATATTTT	CASSINAEGGNTIYF
TRBV18	NA	TRBJ1-6	NA	TGTGCCAGCTCATCGACGCACAGGGCAACCTATAATTCACCCCTCCACTTT	CASSSTHRATYNSPLHF
TRBV2	NA	TRBJ2-6	NA	TGTGCCAGCAGCCGAGGAGGTGGGGCCAACGTCCTGACTTTC	CASSRGGGANVLTF
TRBV20-1	NA	TRBJ1-4	TRBD1	TGCAGTGCTAGTCGACAGGGGGTTCGTGAAAAACTGTTTTTT	CSASRQGVREKLFF
TRBV18	NA	TRBJ2-2	NA	TGTGCCAGCTCACTCTTCTATTTGAACACCGGGGAGCTGTTTTTT	CASSLFYLNTGELFF
TRBV6-5	NA	TRBJ1-2	TRBD1	TGTGCCAGCAGGCTTACAGGGGCAAGTTATGGCTACACCTTC	CASRLTGASYGYTF
TRBV5-1	NA	TRBJ2-3	NA	TGCGCCAGCAGCCAGGCCTCTGGCTCGGATACGCAGTATTTT	CASSQASGSDTQYF
TRBV24-1	NA	TRBJ2-5	TRBD1	TGTGCCACCAGTGATCCGACAGGGAAGGGACAAGAGACCCAGTACTTC	CATSDPTGKGQETQYF
TRBV25-1	NA	TRBJ2-3	NA	TGTGCCAGCAGTGAACCAACAGGGGGGGTGAGAGATACGCAGTATTTT	CASSEPTGGVRDTQYF
TRBV7-2	once	TRBJ2-7	NA	TGTGCCAGCAGCGCCTACATGTACGAGCAGTACTTC	CASSAYMYEQYF
TRBV3-1	NA	TRBJ2-5	NA	TGTGCCAGCAGCCAAGGGGAGACACCGAGCCCACAAGAGACCCAGTACTTC	CASSQGETPSPQETQYF
TRBV5-1	NA	TRBJ1-5	TRBD1	TGCGCCAGCAGCTTGGCCCGTACCCGGGACAGGGACGGCGACAATCAGCCCCAGCATTTT	CASSLARTRDRDGDNQPQHF
TRBV18	NA	TRBJ1-1	NA	TGTGCCAGCTCACCAGACAGGCCCCCGGGAGCTTTCTTT	CASSPDRPPGAFF
TRBV4-2	NA	TRBJ1-4	NA	TGTGCCAGCAGCCACGCGGGTTTGTTAGAAAAACTGTTTTTT	CASSHAGLLEKLFF
TRBV6-1	NA	TRBJ2-1	TRBD2	TGTGCCAGCAGAACCAGTCCGGGGGGAGGGCCCTCGAATGAGCAGTTCTTC	CASRTSPGGGPSNEQFF
TRBV29-1	NA	TRBJ1-2	NA	TGCAGCGTTAGACAGGATGGCTACACCTTC	CSVRQDGYTF
TRBV19	once	TRBJ1-1	TRBD1	TGTGCCAGTAGCAGGGACAGGGGCGGGCACACTGAAGCTTTCTTT	CASSRDRGGHTEAFF
TRBV23-1	NA	TRBJ2-1	NA	TGCGCCGGGGGCGGGGCAGAGATTTACAATGAGCAGTTCTTC	CAGGGAEIYNEQFF
TRBV27	NA	TRBJ2-2	NA	TGTGCCAGCAGTTTTCGGGACACCGGGGAGCTGTTTTTT	CASSFRDTGELFF
TRBV5-4	NA	TRBJ2-3	NA	TGTGCCAGCAGCTCCTTCGGGCAGAGGACAGATACGCAGTATTTT	CASSSFGQRTDTQYF
TRBV24-1	NA	TRBJ2-1	NA	TGTGCCACCAGTGAGGGAGACGCGCACCCGGCGAATGAGCAGTTCTTC	CATSEGDAHPANEQFF
TRBV7-2	NA	TRBJ2-1	TRBD2	TGTGCCAGCAGCTCCCTAGCGGCGTACAATGAGCAGTTCTTC	CASSSLAAYNEQFF
TRBV11-2	NA	TRBJ2-1	NA	TGTGCCAGCAGGTTCGGGGGGCCTTACAATGAGCAGTTCTTC	CASRFGGPYNEQFF
TRBV15	NA	TRBJ1-4	NA	TGTGCCACCAGCAGAGATTTAGCAACTAATGAAAAACTGTTTTTT	CATSRDLATNEKLFF
TRBV7-9	NA	TRBJ2-5	NA	TGTGCCAGCAGCTTAGACACAGAAGAGACCCAGTACTTC	CASSLDTEETQYF
TRBV2	NA	TRBJ2-3	NA	TGTGCCAGCAGACCGGGCAGGGGCACAGATACGCAGTATTTT	CASRPGRGTDTQYF
TRBV5-6	NA	TRBJ1-2	NA	TGTGCCAGCAGCCCCCAAGGGAGGACCTCCTATGGCTACACCTTC	CASSPQGRTSYGYTF
TRBV14	NA	TRBJ2-1	NA	TGTGCCAGCAGCCAAGATGTCGGGACACGGCAGTTCTTC	CASSQDVGTRQFF